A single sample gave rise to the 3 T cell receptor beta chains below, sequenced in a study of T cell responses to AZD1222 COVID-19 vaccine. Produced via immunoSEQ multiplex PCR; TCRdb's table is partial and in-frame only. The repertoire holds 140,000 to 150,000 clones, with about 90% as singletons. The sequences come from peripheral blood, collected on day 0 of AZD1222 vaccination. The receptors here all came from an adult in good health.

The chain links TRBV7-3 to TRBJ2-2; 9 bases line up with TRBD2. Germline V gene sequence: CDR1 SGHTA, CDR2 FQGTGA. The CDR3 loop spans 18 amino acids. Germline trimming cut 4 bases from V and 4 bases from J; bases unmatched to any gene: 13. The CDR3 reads CASSSPRGGAGVTGELFF. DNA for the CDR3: TGTGCCAGCAGCTCACCGCGCGGGGGGGCGGGAGTCACCGGGGAGCTGTTTTTT.

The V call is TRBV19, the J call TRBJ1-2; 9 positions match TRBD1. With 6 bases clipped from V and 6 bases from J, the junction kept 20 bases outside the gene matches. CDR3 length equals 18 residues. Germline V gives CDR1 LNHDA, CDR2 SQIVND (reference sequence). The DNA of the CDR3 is TGTGCCAGTAGCTTACACGGGGGGACAGGGAGTAAGGTCGATGGCTACACCTTC. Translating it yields CASSLHGGTGSKVDGYTF. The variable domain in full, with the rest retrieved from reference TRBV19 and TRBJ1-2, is DGGITQSPKYLFRKEGQNVTLSCEQNLNHDAMYWYRQDPGQGLRLIYYSQIVNDFQKGDIAEGYSVSREKKESFPLTVTSAQKNPTAFYLCASSLHGGTGSKVDGYTFGSGTRLTVV.

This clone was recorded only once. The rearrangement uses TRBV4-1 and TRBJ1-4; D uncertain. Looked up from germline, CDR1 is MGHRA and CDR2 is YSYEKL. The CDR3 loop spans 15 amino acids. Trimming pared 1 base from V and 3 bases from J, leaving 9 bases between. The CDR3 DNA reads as TGCGCCAGCAGCCAAGCCCGGGCCCCTAATGAAAAACTGTTTTTT. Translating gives CASSQARAPNEKLFF.